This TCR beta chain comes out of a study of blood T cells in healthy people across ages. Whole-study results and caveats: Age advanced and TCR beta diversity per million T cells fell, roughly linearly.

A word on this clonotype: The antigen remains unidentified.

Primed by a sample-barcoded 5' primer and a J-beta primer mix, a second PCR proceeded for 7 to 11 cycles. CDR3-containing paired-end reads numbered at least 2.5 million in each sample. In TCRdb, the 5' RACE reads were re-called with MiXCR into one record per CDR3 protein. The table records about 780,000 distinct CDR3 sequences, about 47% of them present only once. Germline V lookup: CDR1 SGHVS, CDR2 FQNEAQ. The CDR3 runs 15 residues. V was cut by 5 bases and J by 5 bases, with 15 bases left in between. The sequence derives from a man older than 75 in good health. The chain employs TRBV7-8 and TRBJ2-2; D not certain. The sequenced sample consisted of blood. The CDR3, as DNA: TGTGCCAGCAGCGAGCATGAACAGTATACCGGGGAGCTGTTTTTT. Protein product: CASSEHEQYTGELFF. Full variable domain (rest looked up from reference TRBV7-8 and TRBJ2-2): GAGVSQSPRYKVAKRGQDVALRCDPISGHVSLFWYQQALGQGPEFLTYFQNEAQLDKSGLPSDRFFAERPEGSVSTLKIQRTQQEDSAVYLCASSEHEQYTGELFFGEGSRLTVL.